The source of this T cell receptor (beta chain) is a study of T cell repertoires in cytomegalovirus infection. For the study at large: In public TCR beta signatures, there were indications of both CMV infection and matching HLA type. Study-level results: In two of eight donors, the top clonotype was HLA-C-restricted CMV-specific. There were carriers of CMV plus the relevant HLA, and cumulative public TCR beta family frequency identified them.

TCRdb reanalysed the reads using MiXCR and keeps one entry per CDR3 protein. The sample has hundreds of thousands of distinct CDR3 sequences; roughly 30% are singletons. As for this clonotype: Its antigen is unidentified.

The germline gives CDR1 KGHSH, CDR2 LQKENI. V dropped 4 bases and J dropped 7 bases, with 13 bases sitting between them. The CDR3 contains 13 residues. This TCR came from a human donor in good health (CMV status not recorded). Some clones in this sample may be carry-over from other donors' samples. This specimen was cultured CD8+ T cells from PBMCs, taken from culture after CMV antigen stimulation. The gene calls are TRBV18 and TRBJ1-2, with D hard to call. The CDR3: CASSLDTESGYTF. The CDR3 DNA is TGTGCCAGCTCACTCGACACGGAAAGTGGCTACACCTTC.